Shown below are 14 T cell receptor beta chains from a single sample sequenced in a study of blood T cells in healthy people across ages. Next came a second PCR, run for about 6 to 12 cycles, which used a sample-barcoded 5' primer along with a J-beta primer mix. TCRdb reprocessed the 5' RACE reads with MiXCR, giving one entry per CDR3 protein. The sample includes 1.5 million to 2 million distinct CDR3 sequences, roughly 49% of them seen just once. Sequenced: blood. The source of these receptors is a woman aged 40 to 49 in good health.

V and J are TRBV27 and TRBJ2-5; TRBD1 aligns across 11 bases. Trimming took 5 bases from V and 4 from J; bases not matched to a gene: 9. This CDR3 is 16 amino acids long. Germline CDR1 and CDR2: MNHEY and SMNVEV (reference sequence). CDR3 DNA: TGTGCCAGCAGTGCCCCCGGGACAGGGGGTAGAGAGACCCAGTACTTC. This gives the protein CASSAPGTGGRETQYF.

This chain joins TRBV27 and TRBJ2-3; D perhaps matches TRBD2 (6 bases). Trimming shortened V by 3 bases and J by 4 bases, and 20 bases separated the two germline ends. The CDR3 sequence is 17 residues long. CDR1 is MNHEY and CDR2 is SMNVEV in the germline V gene (reference sequence). The CDR3, as DNA: TGTGCCAGCAGTTTTGGAGGCGCGGGGCCCACGGCAGATACGCAGTATTTT. Translated: CASSFGGAGPTADTQYF.

The V and J genes are TRBV6-6 and TRBJ1-1; D might be TRBD1 (6 bases). The CDR3 is made up of 12 amino acids. Germline V CDR1 and CDR2: MNHNY, SVGAGI (reference sequence). Trimming pared 5 bases from V and 7 bases from J, leaving 11 bases between. The CDR3 DNA reads TGTGCCAGCAGTCGGCAGGACAGTGAAGCTTTCTTT. Its protein is CASSRQDSEAFF.

The rearrangement joins TRBV5-1 to TRBJ1-4, with D perhaps TRBD1 (5 bases). Germline assignment: CDR1 SGHRS and CDR2 YFSETQ. This CDR3 has 15 amino acids. Trimming removed 2 bases at V and 5 bases at J, with 13 bases between. DNA of the CDR3: TGCGCCAGCAGCTTTGAGGGGATGAGAAATGAAAAACTGTTTTTT. Residues: CASSFEGMRNEKLFF.

This clonotype was seen more than once but under ten times. The chain has TRBV28 and TRBJ1-2; D remains unclear. The length of the CDR3 is 14 residues. Germline V lookup: CDR1 MDHEN, CDR2 SYDVKM. Trimming took 2 bases from V and 7 from J, leaving 14 bases between them. DNA of the CDR3: TGTGCCAGCAGTTTACCGATAGTTATGGTTGGCTACACCTTC. Translation: CASSLPIVMVGYTF.

This sequence joins TRBV20-1 and TRBJ1-2; 7 bases line up with TRBD1. CDR1 DFQATT and CDR2 SNEGSKA come from the germline V gene (reference sequence). CDR3 length: 13 amino acids. The CDR3 protein is CSARPGTVDGYTF. The CDR3 coding sequence is TGCAGCGCCCGACCCGGGACAGTCGACGGCTACACCTTC.

This chain uses TRBV5-5 with TRBJ2-5, with 9 bases that match TRBD1. The germline V gene encodes CDR1 SGHKS and CDR2 YYEKEE (reference sequence). J gave up 5 bases and V 0 bases, and 11 bases lay outside the gene matches. The CDR3 totals 17 residues. The chain's CDR3 is CASSLGTGANIRETQYF. In DNA, the CDR3 is TGTGCCAGCAGCTTGGGGACAGGGGCAAACATTAGGGAGACCCAGTACTTC.

V is TRBV2 and J is TRBJ2-1, with 10 bases fitting TRBD2. The germline V gene encodes CDR1 SNHLY and CDR2 FYNNEI. The J segment lost 8 bases and the V segment lost 6 bases, leaving 7 bases of the junction unmatched. This CDR3 is built from 14 residues. CDR3 sequence: CASRYSGTSDEQFF. CDR3 DNA: TGTGCCAGCAGGTACAGCGGGACTAGCGATGAGCAGTTCTTC.

This clonotype was recorded once. The gene calls are TRBV9 and TRBJ2-6; 7 bases line up with TRBD2. After removal of 2 bases from V and 0 bases from J, the junction contained 5 bases not matched to a gene. CDR1 and CDR2 (germline): SGDLS, YYNGEE. This CDR3 has 17 residues. The CDR3 sequence is CASSVWGGVSGANVLTF. The CDR3, as DNA: TGTGCCAGCAGCGTTTGGGGGGGGGTCTCTGGGGCCAACGTCCTGACTTTC.

The V call is TRBV6-5, the J call TRBJ1-2, with D uncertain. Germline V CDR1 and CDR2: MNHEY, SVGAGI. V gave up 2 bases and J gave up 9 bases, with 10 bases separating them. The CDR3 length is 12 residues. The CDR3 protein is CASSYEGRRYTF. Here the CDR3 DNA reads TGTGCCAGCAGTTACGAGGGTCGACGCTACACCTTC.

The CDR3 spells CASSLAIIYGRTDEQYF. Here the CDR3 DNA reads TGTGCCAGCAGCTTAGCCATCATCTATGGCAGGACTGACGAGCAGTACTTC. The rearrangement links TRBV7-2 to TRBJ2-7, with a weak D call TRBD2 (5 bases). Germline-derived CDR1 and CDR2 are SGHTA and FQGNSA. V lost 0 bases to trimming and J lost 5 bases, with 20 bases between them. The CDR3 runs 17 residues. Filled out from reference TRBV7-2 and TRBJ2-7, the complete variable domain reads GAGVSQSPSNKVTEKGKDVELRCDPISGHTALYWYRQSLGQGLEFLIYFQGNSAPDKSGLPSDRFSAERTGGSVSTLTIQRTQQEDSAVYLCASSLAIIYGRTDEQYFGPGTRLTVT.

J is TRBJ2-3 and V is TRBV7-9; D is possibly TRBD1 (6 bases). V was trimmed by 1 base and J by 4 bases, leaving 15 bases between them. CDR1 is SEHNR and CDR2 is FQNEAQ in the germline V gene (reference sequence). This CDR3 has 16 amino acids. The chain's CDR3 is CASSLGTEAGADTQYF. Written as DNA, the CDR3 is TGTGCCAGCAGCTTAGGGACAGAGGCCGGCGCAGATACGCAGTATTTT.

This clonotype came up a few times. The V call is TRBV9, the J call TRBJ2-1, with unresolved D. Looked up from germline, CDR1 is SGDLS and CDR2 is YYNGEE. The CDR3 consists of 14 residues. Trimming removed 0 bases from V and 5 bases from J, with 9 bases in between. CDR3 region: CASSVEGPNNEQFF. The CDR3 nucleotides read TGTGCCAGCAGCGTAGAAGGACCGAACAATGAGCAGTTCTTC.

The V and J genes are TRBV5-6 and TRBJ2-1; D is possibly TRBD1 or TRBD2 (5 bases each). V was shortened by 3 bases and J by 3 bases, with 13 bases between the two germline ends. The germline gives CDR1 SGHDT, CDR2 YYEEEE. This CDR3 has 15 amino acids. CDR3 in amino acids: CASSWPGTVYNEQFF. Here the CDR3 DNA reads TGTGCCAGCAGCTGGCCCGGGACGGTCTACAATGAGCAGTTCTTC. Looking up the rest from reference TRBV5-6 and TRBJ2-1 gives the full variable domain: DAGVTQSPTHLIKTRGQQVTLRCSPKSGHDTVSWYQQALGQGPQFIFQYYEEEERQRGNFPDRFSGHQFPNYSSELNVNALLLGDSALYLCASSWPGTVYNEQFFGPGTRLTVL.